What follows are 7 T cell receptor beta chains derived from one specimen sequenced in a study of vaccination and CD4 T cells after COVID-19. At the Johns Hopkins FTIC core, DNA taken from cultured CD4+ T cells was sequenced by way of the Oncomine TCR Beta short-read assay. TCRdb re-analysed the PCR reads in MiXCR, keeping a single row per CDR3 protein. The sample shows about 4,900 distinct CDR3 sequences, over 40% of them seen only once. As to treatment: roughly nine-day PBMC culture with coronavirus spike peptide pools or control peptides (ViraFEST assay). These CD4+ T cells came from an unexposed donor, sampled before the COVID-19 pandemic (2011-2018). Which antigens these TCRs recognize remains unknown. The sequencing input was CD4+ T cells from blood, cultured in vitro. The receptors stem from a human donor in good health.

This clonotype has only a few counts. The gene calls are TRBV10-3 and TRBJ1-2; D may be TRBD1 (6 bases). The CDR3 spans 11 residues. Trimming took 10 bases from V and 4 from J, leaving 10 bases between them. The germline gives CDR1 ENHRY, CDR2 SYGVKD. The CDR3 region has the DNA TGTGCCACGGGGGGGCCCTATGGCTACACCTTC. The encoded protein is CATGGPYGYTF.

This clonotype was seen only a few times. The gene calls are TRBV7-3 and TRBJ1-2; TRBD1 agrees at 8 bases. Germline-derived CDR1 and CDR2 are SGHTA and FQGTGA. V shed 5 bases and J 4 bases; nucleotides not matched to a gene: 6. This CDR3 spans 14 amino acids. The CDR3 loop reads CASSAPDRAYGYTF. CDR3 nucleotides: TGTGCCAGCAGCGCCCCGGACAGGGCCTATGGCTACACCTTC.

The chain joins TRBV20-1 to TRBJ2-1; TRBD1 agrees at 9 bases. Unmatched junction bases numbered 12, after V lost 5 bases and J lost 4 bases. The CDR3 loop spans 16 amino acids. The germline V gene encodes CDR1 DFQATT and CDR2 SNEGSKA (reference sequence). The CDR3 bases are TGCAGTGCTGACCCGGGACAGGGAGAGGCTTACAATGAGCAGTTCTTC. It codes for CSADPGQGEAYNEQFF.

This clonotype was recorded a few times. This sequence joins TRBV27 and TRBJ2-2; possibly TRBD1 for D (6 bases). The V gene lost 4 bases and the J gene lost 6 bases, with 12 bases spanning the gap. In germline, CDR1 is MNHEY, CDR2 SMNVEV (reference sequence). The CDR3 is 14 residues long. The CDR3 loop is CASSSTGSPGELFF. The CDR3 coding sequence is TGTGCCAGCAGTTCAACAGGGTCTCCCGGGGAGCTGTTTTTT.

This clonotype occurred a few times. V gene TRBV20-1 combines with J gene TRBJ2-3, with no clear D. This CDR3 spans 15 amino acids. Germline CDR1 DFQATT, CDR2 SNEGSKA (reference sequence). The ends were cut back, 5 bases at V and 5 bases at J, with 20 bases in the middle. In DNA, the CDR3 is TGCAGTGCTGCGATAAGCTTTTGGGCCATAGATACGCAGTATTTT. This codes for CSAAISFWAIDTQYF.

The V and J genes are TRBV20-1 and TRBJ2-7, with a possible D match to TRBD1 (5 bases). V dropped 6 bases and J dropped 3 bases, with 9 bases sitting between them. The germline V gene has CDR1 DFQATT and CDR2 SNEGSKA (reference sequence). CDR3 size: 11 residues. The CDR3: CSAPDNYEQYF. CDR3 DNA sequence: TGCAGTGCCCCGGACAACTACGAGCAGTACTTC.

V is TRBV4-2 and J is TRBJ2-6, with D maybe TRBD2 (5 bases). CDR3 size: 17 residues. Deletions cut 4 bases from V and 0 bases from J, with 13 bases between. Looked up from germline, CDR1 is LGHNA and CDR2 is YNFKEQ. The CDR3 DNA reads TGTGCCAGCAGCCCCGAGGGAGAGTACTCTGGGGCCAACGTCCTGACTTTC. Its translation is CASSPEGEYSGANVLTF.